This note documents a single T cell receptor (beta chain) sequence. No antigen is known for it. Per-base qualities were not stored, and no clone one base away is much larger. Preparation of the library involved the immunoSEQ multiplex PCR assay. The multiplex PCR relied on a mix of 60 forward primers for TCR Vbeta segments and 13 reverse primers for TCR Jbeta segments. The CDR3 region of rearranged TCR beta genes was amplified from genomic DNA with a multiplex PCR assay. The amplified TCR beta libraries were sequenced on the Illumina HiSeq System as 87-base-pair reads. Per the original workflow: A later analysis counted approximately 76 million unique TCR beta chains across the 550 to 800 repertoires, and around 9.9 million of these chains were shared by at least two donors. To remove PCR and sequencing errors, raw reads were error-corrected and collapsed into unique sequences using a nearest-neighbor algorithm that merged closely related sequences. Alignment of CDR3 sequences to IMGT reference sequences was used to assign V, D and J gene segments. For a sequence to be retained, at least a six-nucleotide match to both a V gene segment and a J gene segment was required. Rearrangements were called productive when the CDR3 lacked stop codons and stayed in frame with V and J; all others were non-productive. CDR3 was defined according to IMGT convention as the region running from the second conserved V-encoded cysteine to the conserved J-encoded phenylalanine. The earlier analysis of 587 of the donors excluded sequences that lacked an unambiguous match to a single V gene segment. An earlier analysis of approximately 590 of the donors classified V segments as functional when productive rearrangements were above 56.7% and as segregating when the standard deviation between donors was above 5%. A statistical classification framework was developed to diagnose cytomegalovirus status using the catalog of TCR beta chain sequences. V and J gene assignment, in a later analysis, came from comparing TCR nucleotide sequences with IMGT/GENE-DB human TR gene sequences. The TCRdist pipeline was used in a later analysis to assign CDR3 sequences and most-parsimonious VDJ recombination scenarios. In a later analysis, each TCR beta chain was defined by its CDR3 amino acid sequence together with its V-gene family, and reads lacking a unique V-gene family were excluded. In a later analysis, fewer than 600 highly shared, low-generation-probability nucleotide sequences were removed to address suspected cross-contamination and a sequencing artifact. A later analysis calculated a clonal expansion index for each public chain from normalized within-repertoire ranks of inferred template counts. In a later analysis, generation probabilities were computed with a VDJ recombination model fitted to out-of-frame rearrangements, and the resulting probabilities were checked against IGoR. Hypergeometric tests were used in a later analysis to score TCR-TCR, TCR-HLA and TCR-CMV co-occurrence, with a repertoire-size bias correction applied to the TCR pairs. False discovery rates were estimated in a later analysis by permuting HLA or CMV assignments 20 times. A later analysis grouped co-occurring TCRs with DBSCAN, adding TCRdist sequence similarity when clustering within HLA-allele-positive subsets. Repertoires with fewer than 30,000 or more than 120,000 public chains, plus five repertoires with anomalous nucleotide sharing, were excluded from co-occurrence clustering. TCRdb limited this immuneACCESS table to in-frame rearrangements with V and J called. A share of clones is missing; checked studies link under half to unresolved V genes, and the rest is unexplained. V, J and clone size were drawn from that table, and D and trimming were deduced from the DNA. For this sample the table gives approximately 120,000 clones, of which approximately 80% were detected only once. The leading ten clones occupy less than 15% of the sample.

This sample is part of a study of cytomegalovirus exposure and HLA in healthy donors (dated by TCRdb to between 2016 and 2019). About the full investigation: According to an earlier analysis of 587 of the donors, about 179 million T cells yielded roughly 100 million unique TCR beta sequences and about 300 Gb of sequence data. About 280 gigabases of sequencing data and 70 million to 100 million unique TCR sequences were included in an early release covering roughly 600 HLA-typed donors. Of the 398 genotyped donors, roughly 80% fell in the genetic ancestry cluster associated with self-reported Caucasian donors. The study aimed to test whether cataloging public T cell receptors could reveal signatures of past pathogen exposure. The study profiled the T cell repertoires of about 720 subjects by immunosequencing and related them to cytomegalovirus serostatus. A separate validation cohort of over a hundred different subjects was used in addition to the roughly 670-subject first cohort. The study combined high-throughput TCR immunosequencing, statistical association of individual TCRs with disease status, and machine learning to predict cytomegalovirus infection status. To study patterns of TCR occurrence, a later analysis re-analyzed previously published TCR beta repertoires from several hundred donors and added high-resolution HLA genotyping. Rather than using new phenotypic data, the later analysis identified candidate immune exposures from TCR beta sequences and from how often those sequences occurred across donors. To decide whether each TCR beta V gene segment behaved as functional or pseudogenic, an earlier analysis of some 580 of the donors relied on high-throughput TCR beta sequencing. Alongside the repertoire data, information on donor age, sex, ethnicity and CMV serostatus was compiled. A later genetic analysis took genome-wide SNP genotypes for about 65% of the 666 donors and used that subset as a discovery cohort. Every discovery cohort repertoire had been produced on one sequencing platform. HLA typing covered class I and class II loci at four-digit resolution. The number of donors typed differed by locus, with about 629-640 for A, B, C, DRB1 and DQB1, 522 for DQA1, under 610 for DPA1, and some 440 for DPB1. Several DR-DQ haplotypes were treated as single units for association and clustering because of strong linkage in the cohort. On average, over 200,000 unique TCR beta nucleotide sequences were sequenced per donor among 398 genotyped donors of the cohort, with roughly 18% of those sequences being non-productive. Here is what the overall study found, with its caveats: According to the authors, the approach could potentially be generalized to other disease states and immunological phenotypes. A cluster of highly shared sequence variants was judged likely to represent a technical artifact of the sequencing pipeline. When HLA alleles, especially DR and DQ, strongly co-occurred, TCR associations were difficult to assign to individual alleles. Linkage disequilibrium might explain the correlated functional status among segregating V segments, but an unknown experimental factor could not be ruled out. In a later analysis, about 16,000 TCR beta sequences were associated with specific HLA alleles at a false discovery rate of 0.05. The presence/absence analyses assumed that sequencing depth was roughly uniform across donors, and that assumption may not be true. In vitro tests confirmed that a few of the cytomegalovirus-associated TCR beta chains recognize cytomegalovirus antigens. In a later analysis, TCR association rates were found to vary across HLA loci, with the most associated TCRs seen for DRB1 alleles and the fewest for HLA-C alleles. V-gene and J-gene trimming of TCR beta chains was associated with a missense DCLRE1C variant in a later genetic analysis, and the association was replicated in an independent cohort. Most TCR sequences were seen in very few donors, while some public TCRs were found in many individuals. CMV serostatus was the only immune exposure information available for the cohort. This cohort had only TCR beta chains sequenced, and the lack of alpha or paired-chain data limited which features could be detected. According to a later analysis, most CMV-associated TCR beta chains appeared to be HLA-restricted, and the HLA associations seemed to be driven largely by CMV exposure. In a later genetic analysis, fewer N-insertions in productive TCRs were reported among donors in an Asian-associated ancestry cluster than the approximately 630-donor mean. The 87-base-pair reads could not distinguish some IMGT-functional V segments, including TRBV6-2 and TRBV6-3, so those segments were excluded. A further reported finding was that TCR beta sequences accurately predicted the HLA-A and HLA-B alleles for most subjects in the first cohort. In both the original and validation cohorts, the classifier was reported to diagnose cytomegalovirus status with high specificity and sensitivity. Because some donors lacked HLA typing at each locus, the association tests relied only on the typed subset. Several of the top co-occurrence clusters appeared to be linked to parvovirus B19, influenza, CMV and Epstein-Barr virus, according to a later analysis. A total of around 150 TCR beta chains were listed by the study as associated with cytomegalovirus. An earlier analysis of approximately 590 of the donors showed that most TCR beta V segments appeared in productive rearrangements either about 87% or about 30% of the time, which broadly matched IMGT annotations. Compared with equally common non-associated chains, HLA-associated TCR beta chains in a later analysis were more clonally expanded and had lower generation probabilities. The earlier analysis of around 600 of the donors excluded roughly 17 rarely observed V segments, including chromosome 9 orphons, because counts were too low.

The germline V gene sets CDR1 to SGHAT and CDR2 to FQNNGV. Germline trimming amounts to 5 bases on V and 3 bases on J, with 9 as the count of junction bases outside the gene matches. Including the terminal cysteine and phenylalanine, the CDR3 comprises 17 residues. Only CDR3 DNA is held: 51 bases, read in frame from base 1. In total, 600 or so healthy bone marrow donors made up the cohort. Cohort members were all nominally healthy when sampled, although unrecorded immune exposures were likely present. The donor tested CMV seropositive and was one of the 289 seropositive cohort members. A peripheral blood sample was collected from each donor, and TCR beta sequencing was performed on peripheral blood mononuclear cells. The Qiagen DNeasy Blood Extraction Kit was used to extract genomic DNA from the blood cell samples.

Recombination linked TRBV11-2 to TRBJ1-4; 10 central nucleotides agree with TRBD1. This receptor was identified in a woman aged 40 to 50 in good health and CMV-seropositive. Sequencing was performed on PBMCs. For the CDR3, the sequence is CASSPGDRGRANEKLFF. At the DNA level, the sequence is TGTGCCAGCAGCCCCGGGGACAGGGGAAGGGCTAATGAAAAACTGTTTTTT.